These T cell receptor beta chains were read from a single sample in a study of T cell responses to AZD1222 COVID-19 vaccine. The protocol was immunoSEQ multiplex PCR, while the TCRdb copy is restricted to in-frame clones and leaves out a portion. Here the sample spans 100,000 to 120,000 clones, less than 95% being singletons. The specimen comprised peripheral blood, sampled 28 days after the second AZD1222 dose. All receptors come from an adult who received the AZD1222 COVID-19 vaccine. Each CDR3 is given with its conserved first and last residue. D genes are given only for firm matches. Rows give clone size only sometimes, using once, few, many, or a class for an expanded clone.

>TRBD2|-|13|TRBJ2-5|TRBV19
CASSRGLAGVTNF
TGTGCCAGTAGCCGAGGACTAGCGGGGGTTACAAACTTC
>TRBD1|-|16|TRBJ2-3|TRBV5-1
CASSSLVGQAQDTQYF
TGCGCCAGCAGCTCCCTGGTAGGACAGGCCCAAGATACGCAGTATTTT
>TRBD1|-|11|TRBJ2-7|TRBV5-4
CALAGGGEQYF
TGTGCCCTTGCAGGGGGTGGCGAGCAGTACTTC
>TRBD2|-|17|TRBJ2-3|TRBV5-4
CASSYSGGLPSTDTQYF
TGTGCCAGCAGCTATAGCGGGGGGCTTCCTAGCACAGATACGCAGTATTTT
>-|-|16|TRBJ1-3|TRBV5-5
CASSLHLMGGGNTIYF
TGTGCCAGCAGCTTGCATCTCATGGGGGGTGGAAACACCATATATTTT
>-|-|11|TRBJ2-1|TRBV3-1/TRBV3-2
CASSQDGEQFF
TGTGCCAGCAGCCAAGATGGTGAGCAGTTCTTC
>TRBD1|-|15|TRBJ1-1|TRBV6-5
CASSSQGEGGTEAFF
TGTGCCAGCAGTTCACAGGGGGAGGGTGGGACTGAAGCTTTCTTT
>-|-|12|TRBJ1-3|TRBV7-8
CASSLEGNTIYF
TGTGCCAGCAGCTTGGAGGGAAACACCATATATTTT
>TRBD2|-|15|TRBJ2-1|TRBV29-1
CSVEGLAVPLNEQFF
TGCAGCGTTGAAGGACTAGCGGTCCCCTTGAATGAGCAGTTCTTC
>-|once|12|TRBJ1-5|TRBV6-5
CASSSQGKPQHF
TGTGCCAGCAGCTCCCAGGGAAAGCCCCAGCATTTT
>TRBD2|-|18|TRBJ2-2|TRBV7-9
CASSSLELAGGPVGELFF
TGTGCCAGCAGCTCCCTCGAACTAGCGGGGGGGCCGGTCGGGGAGCTGTTTTTT
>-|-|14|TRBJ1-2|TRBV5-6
CASSLPTGLDGYTF
TGTGCCAGCAGCCTGCCTACAGGGCTGGACGGCTACACCTTC
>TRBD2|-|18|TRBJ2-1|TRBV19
CASSISGLAGGLGDEQFF
TGTGCCAGTAGTATCTCGGGACTAGCGGGAGGGCTGGGGGATGAGCAGTTCTTC
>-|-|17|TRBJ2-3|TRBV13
CASSLPPIGGFTDTQYF
TGTGCCAGCAGCCTCCCCCCGATTGGCGGCTTCACAGATACGCAGTATTTT
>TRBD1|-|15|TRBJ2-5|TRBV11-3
CASSSGGTGQETQYF
TGTGCCAGCAGCTCAGGGGGGACAGGGCAGGAGACCCAGTACTTC
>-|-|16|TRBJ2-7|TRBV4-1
CASRSTPGPGIYEQYF
TGCGCCAGCAGGTCAACCCCGGGGCCCGGCATCTACGAGCAGTACTTC
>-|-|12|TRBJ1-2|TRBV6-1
CASSEIWYGYTF
TGTGCCAGCAGTGAAATTTGGTATGGCTACACCTTC
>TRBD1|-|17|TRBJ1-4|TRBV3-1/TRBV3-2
CASSQEGQGATNEKLFF
TGTGCCAGCAGCCAAGAGGGGCAGGGGGCAACTAATGAAAAACTGTTTTTT
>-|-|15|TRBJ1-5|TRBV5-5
CASSLAGTEFQPQHF
TGTGCCAGCAGCTTGGCCGGTACCGAGTTTCAGCCCCAGCATTTT
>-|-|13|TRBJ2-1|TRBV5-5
CASSWAWDNEQFF
TGTGCCAGCAGCTGGGCCTGGGACAATGAGCAGTTCTTC
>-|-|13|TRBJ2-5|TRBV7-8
CASSLGVKETQYF
TGTGCCAGCAGCTTAGGAGTAAAAGAGACCCAGTACTTC
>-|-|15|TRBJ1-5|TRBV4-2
CASTQTRTAVQPQHF
TGTGCCAGCACCCAAACCCGGACAGCGGTTCAGCCCCAGCATTTT
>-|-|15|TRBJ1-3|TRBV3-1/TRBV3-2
CASSQGPVSGNTIYF
TGTGCCAGCAGCCAAGGTCCAGTCTCTGGAAACACCATATATTTT
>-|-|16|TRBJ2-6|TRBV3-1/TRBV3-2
CASSRDWGAGANVLTF
TGTGCCAGCAGCCGGGATTGGGGGGCGGGGGCCAACGTCCTGACTTTC
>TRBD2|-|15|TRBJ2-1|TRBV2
CASGGRESSRGRQFF
TGTGCCAGCGGGGGGAGGGAGAGTTCAAGGGGTAGGCAGTTCTTC
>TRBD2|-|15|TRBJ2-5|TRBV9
CASSGGLAGEETQYF
TGTGCCAGCAGCGGGGGACTAGCGGGAGAGGAGACCCAGTACTTC
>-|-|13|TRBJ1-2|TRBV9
CASSVAPGHGYTF
TGTGCCAGCAGCGTAGCTCCAGGGCATGGCTACACCTTC
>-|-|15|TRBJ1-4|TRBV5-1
CASSARDRTNEKLFF
TGCGCCAGCAGCGCCAGGGATCGAACTAATGAAAAACTGTTTTTT
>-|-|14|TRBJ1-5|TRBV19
CASQEDSSNQPQHF
TGTGCCAGTCAAGAGGACAGCAGCAATCAGCCCCAGCATTTT
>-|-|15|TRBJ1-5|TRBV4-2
CASSQVTASNQPQHF
TGTGCCAGCAGCCAAGTGACAGCGAGCAATCAGCCCCAGCATTTT
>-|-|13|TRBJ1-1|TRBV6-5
CASNWAGGTEAFF
TGTGCCAGCAACTGGGCGGGGGGCACTGAAGCTTTCTTT
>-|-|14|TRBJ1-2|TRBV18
CASSRGWEIYGYTF
TGTGCCAGCTCACGAGGCTGGGAAATCTATGGCTACACCTTC
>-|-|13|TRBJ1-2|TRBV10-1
CASSEGLLYGYTF
TGCGCCAGCAGTGAGGGACTCCTTTATGGCTACACCTTC
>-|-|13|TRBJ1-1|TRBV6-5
CASRPGQNTEAFF
TGTGCCAGCAGGCCAGGTCAGAACACTGAAGCTTTCTTT
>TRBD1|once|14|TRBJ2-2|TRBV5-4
CASSIITGAGELFF
TGTGCCAGCAGCATTATTACAGGGGCAGGGGAGCTGTTTTTT
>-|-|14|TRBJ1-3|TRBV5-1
CASSLEAVGNTIYF
TGCGCCAGCAGCTTGGAGGCAGTCGGAAACACCATATATTTT
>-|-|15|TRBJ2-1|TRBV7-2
CASTPSPSSYNEQFF
TGTGCCAGCACTCCCAGCCCGAGCTCCTACAATGAGCAGTTCTTC
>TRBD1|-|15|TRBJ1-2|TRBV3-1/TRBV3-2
CASSLQNGQGEGYTF
TGTGCCAGCAGCCTCCAAAACGGACAGGGTGAGGGCTACACCTTC
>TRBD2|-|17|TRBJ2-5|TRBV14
CASSAFWTSGGRETQYF
TGTGCCAGCAGCGCGTTTTGGACTAGCGGGGGTCGGGAGACCCAGTACTTC
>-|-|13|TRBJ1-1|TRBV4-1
CASSQRWNTEAFF
TGCGCCAGCAGCCAGAGGTGGAACACTGAAGCTTTCTTT
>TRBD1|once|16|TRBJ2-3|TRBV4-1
CASSQWTGRSTDTQYF
TGCGCCAGCAGCCAATGGACAGGCCGAAGCACAGATACGCAGTATTTT
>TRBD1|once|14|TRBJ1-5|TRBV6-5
CASKPGQGNQPQHF
TGTGCCAGCAAGCCGGGACAGGGGAATCAGCCCCAGCATTTT
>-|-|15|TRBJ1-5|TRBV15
CATSSLISGNQPQHF
TGTGCCACCAGCAGTCTGATCTCGGGCAATCAGCCCCAGCATTTT
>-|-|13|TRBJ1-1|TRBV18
CASSGGGGTEAFF
TGTGCCAGCTCGGGAGGCGGTGGAACTGAAGCTTTCTTT
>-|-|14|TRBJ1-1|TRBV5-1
CASSPSAGAGEAFF
TGCGCCAGCAGCCCAAGTGCAGGGGCTGGTGAAGCTTTCTTT